This TCR beta chain comes out of a study of response to subunit inactivated influenza vaccine. Study-level results: Every seasonal influenza vaccination brings in few new T cells, the authors suggested.

Only a few counts were recorded for this clonotype. Its antigen is not known. One entry per CDR3 protein results from TCRdb running MiXCR on the RT-PCR reads. The table records approximately 480,000 distinct CDR3 sequences, 9.5% to 12% of them present only once. This sequence was found in a middle-aged man who received an inactivated influenza vaccine. Sequences were derived from PBMCs from blood, sampled more than 35 days after vaccination.

CDR3 loop: CASSPGPVYTQYF. In DNA, the CDR3 is TGTGCCAGCAGCCCGGGCCCGGTGTATACGCAGTATTTT. This sequence joins TRBV6-2 or TRBV6-3 and TRBJ2-3; D remains ambiguous. The CDR3 is 13 amino acids. Germline V lookup: CDR1 MNHEY, CDR2 SVGEGT. V gave up 6 bases and J gave up 7 bases, with 14 bases separating them.